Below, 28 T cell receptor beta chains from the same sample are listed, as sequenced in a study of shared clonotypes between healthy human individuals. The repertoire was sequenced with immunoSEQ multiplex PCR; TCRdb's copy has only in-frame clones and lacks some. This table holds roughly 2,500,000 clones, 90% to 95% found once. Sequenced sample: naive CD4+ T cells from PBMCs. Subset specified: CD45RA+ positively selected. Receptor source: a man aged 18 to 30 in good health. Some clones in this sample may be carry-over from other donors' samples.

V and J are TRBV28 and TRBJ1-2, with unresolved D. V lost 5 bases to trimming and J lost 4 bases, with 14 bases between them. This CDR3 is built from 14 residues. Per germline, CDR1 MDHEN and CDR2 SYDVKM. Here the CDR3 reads CASSTHPGGYGYTF. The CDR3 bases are TGTGCCAGCAGTACCCACCCTGGTGGCTATGGCTACACCTTC.

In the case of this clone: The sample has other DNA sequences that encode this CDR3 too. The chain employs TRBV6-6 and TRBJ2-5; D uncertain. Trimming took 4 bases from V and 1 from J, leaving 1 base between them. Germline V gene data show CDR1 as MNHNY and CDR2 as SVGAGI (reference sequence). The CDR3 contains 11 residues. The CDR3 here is CASSSQETQYF. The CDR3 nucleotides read TGTGCCAGCAGTTCCCAAGAGACCCAGTACTTC.

The CDR3: CASSLTTGPDEQFF. As DNA, the CDR3 is TGCGCCAGCAGCTTGACGACAGGGCCGGATGAGCAGTTCTTC. This chain connects TRBV5-1 to TRBJ2-1; TRBD1 aligns across 7 bases. J gave up 8 bases and V 1 base, and 6 bases lay outside the gene matches. The germline CDR1 and CDR2 sequences are SGHRS and YFSETQ. The CDR3 runs 14 residues. Full variable domain (rest looked up from reference TRBV5-1 and TRBJ2-1): KAGVTQTPRYLIKTRGQQVTLSCSPISGHRSVSWYQQTPGQGLQFLFEYFSETQRNKGNFPGRFSGRQFSNSRSEMNVSTLELGDSALYLCASSLTTGPDEQFFGPGTRLTVL.

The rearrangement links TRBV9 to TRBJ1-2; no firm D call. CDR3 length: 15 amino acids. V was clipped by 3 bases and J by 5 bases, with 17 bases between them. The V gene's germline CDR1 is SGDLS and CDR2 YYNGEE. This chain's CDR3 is CASSATPTGQYGYTF. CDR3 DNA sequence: TGTGCCAGCAGCGCAACCCCGACCGGGCAATATGGCTACACCTTC.

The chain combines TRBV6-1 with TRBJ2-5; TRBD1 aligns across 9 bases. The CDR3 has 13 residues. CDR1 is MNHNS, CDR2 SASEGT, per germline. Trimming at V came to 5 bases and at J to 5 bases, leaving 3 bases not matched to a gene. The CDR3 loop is CASSNRGLETQYF. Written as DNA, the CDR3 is TGTGCCAGCAGTAACAGGGGGCTGGAGACCCAGTACTTC.

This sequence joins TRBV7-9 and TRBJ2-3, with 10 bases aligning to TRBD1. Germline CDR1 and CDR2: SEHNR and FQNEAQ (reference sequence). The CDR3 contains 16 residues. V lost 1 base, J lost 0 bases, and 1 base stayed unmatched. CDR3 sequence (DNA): TGTGCCAGCAGCTTAGGGACAGGGGGGAGCACAGATACGCAGTATTTT. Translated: CASSLGTGGSTDTQYF.

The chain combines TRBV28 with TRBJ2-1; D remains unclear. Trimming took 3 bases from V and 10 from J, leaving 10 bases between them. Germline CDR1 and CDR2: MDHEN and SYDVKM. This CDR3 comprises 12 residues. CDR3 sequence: CASSLWRREQFF. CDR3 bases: TGTGCCAGCAGTTTGTGGCGGCGGGAGCAGTTCTTC.

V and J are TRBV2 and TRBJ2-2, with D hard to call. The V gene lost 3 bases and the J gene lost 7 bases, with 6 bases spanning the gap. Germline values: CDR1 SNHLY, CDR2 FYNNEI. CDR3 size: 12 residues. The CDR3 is CASSDDGGELFF. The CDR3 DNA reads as TGTGCCAGCAGTGACGACGGCGGGGAGCTGTTTTTT.

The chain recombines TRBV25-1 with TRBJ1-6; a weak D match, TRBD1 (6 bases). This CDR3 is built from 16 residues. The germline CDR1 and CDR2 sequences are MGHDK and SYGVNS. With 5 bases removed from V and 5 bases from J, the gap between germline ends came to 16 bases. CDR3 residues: CASSPPSGGDNSPLHF. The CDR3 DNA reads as TGTGCCAGCAGTCCCCCCTCGGGGGGCGATAATTCACCCCTCCACTTT.

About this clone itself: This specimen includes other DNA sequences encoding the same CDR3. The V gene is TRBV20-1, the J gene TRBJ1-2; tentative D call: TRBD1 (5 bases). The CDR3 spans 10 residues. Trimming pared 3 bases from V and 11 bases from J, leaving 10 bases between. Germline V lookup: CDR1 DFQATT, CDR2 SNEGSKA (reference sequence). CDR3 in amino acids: CSASLRGYTF. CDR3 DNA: TGCAGTGCTAGTTTGAGGGGTTACACCTTC.

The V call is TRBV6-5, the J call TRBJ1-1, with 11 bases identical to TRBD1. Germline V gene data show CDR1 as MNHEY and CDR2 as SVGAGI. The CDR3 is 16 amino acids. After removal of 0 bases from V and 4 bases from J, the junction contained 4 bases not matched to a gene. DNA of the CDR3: TGTGCCAGCAGTTACTCGGGGACAGGGGGATCCACTGAAGCTTTCTTT. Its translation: CASSYSGTGGSTEAFF.

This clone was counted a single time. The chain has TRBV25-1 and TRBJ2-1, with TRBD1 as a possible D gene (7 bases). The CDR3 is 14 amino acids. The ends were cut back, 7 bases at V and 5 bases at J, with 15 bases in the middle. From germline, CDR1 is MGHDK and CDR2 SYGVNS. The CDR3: CASTRGVDNNEQFF. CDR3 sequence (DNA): TGTGCCAGCACCAGGGGGGTAGACAACAATGAGCAGTTCTTC.

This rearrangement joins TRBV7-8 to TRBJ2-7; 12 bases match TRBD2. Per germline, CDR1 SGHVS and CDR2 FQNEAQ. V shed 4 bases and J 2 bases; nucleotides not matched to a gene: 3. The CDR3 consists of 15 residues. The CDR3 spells CASSSWTSGAYEQYF. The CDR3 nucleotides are TGTGCCAGCAGCTCCTGGACTAGCGGGGCCTACGAGCAGTACTTC.

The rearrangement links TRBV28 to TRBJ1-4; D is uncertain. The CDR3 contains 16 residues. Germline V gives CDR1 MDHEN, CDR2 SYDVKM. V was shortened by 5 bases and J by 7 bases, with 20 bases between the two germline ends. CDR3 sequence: CASSPPGQLTPEKLFF. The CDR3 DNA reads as TGTGCCAGCAGTCCACCCGGCCAGCTCACCCCTGAAAAACTGTTTTTT.

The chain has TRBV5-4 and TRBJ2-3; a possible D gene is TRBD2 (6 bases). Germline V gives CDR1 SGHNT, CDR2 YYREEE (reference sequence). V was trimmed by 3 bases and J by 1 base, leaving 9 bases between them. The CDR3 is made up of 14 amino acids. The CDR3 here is CASSSKRGTDTQYF. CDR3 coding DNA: TGTGCCAGCAGCTCGAAGCGGGGCACAGATACGCAGTATTTT.

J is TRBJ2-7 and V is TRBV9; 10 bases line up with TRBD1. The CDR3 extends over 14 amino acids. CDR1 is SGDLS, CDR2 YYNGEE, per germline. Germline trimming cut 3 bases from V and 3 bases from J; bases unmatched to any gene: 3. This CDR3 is CASSARDRGYEQYF. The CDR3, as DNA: TGTGCCAGCAGCGCCCGGGACAGGGGCTACGAGCAGTACTTC.

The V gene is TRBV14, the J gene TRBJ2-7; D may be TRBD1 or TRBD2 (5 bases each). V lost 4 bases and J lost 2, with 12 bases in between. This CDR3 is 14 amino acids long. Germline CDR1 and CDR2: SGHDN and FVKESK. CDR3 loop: CASSPTGAPYEQYF. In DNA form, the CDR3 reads TGTGCCAGCAGCCCTACCGGGGCCCCCTACGAGCAGTACTTC.

DNA for the CDR3: TGTGCCAGCAGCTTAGGGCAGGTGGCTGCAGATACGCAGTATTTT. The encoded protein is CASSLGQVAADTQYF. The chain joins TRBV7-7 to TRBJ2-3, with D unresolved. This CDR3 region has 15 residues. The V end lost 1 base, the J end lost 4 bases, and 12 bases lay between the germline ends. Per the germline V gene, CDR1 is SSHAT and CDR2 is FNYEAQ (reference sequence). The full variable domain, in which reference TRBV7-7 and TRBJ2-3 provide the parts outside the CDR3, is GAGVSQSPRYKVTKRGQDVTLRCDPISSHATLYWYQQALGQGPEFLTYFNYEAQPDKSGLPSDRFSAERPEGSISTLTIQRTEQRDSAMYRCASSLGQVAADTQYFGPGTRLTVL.

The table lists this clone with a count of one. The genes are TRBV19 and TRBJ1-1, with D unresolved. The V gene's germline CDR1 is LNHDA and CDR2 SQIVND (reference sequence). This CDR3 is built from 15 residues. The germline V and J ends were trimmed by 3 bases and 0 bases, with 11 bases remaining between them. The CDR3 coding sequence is TGTGCCAGTAGTATCTTTCCAGTCATGAACACTGAAGCTTTCTTT. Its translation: CASSIFPVMNTEAFF.

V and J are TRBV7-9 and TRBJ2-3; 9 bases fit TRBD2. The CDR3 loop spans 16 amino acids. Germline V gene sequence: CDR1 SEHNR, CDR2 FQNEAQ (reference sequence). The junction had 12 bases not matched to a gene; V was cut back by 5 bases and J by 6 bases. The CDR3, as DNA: TGTGCCAGCAGCGATCCAGCGACTAGCGGAGGGGATACGCAGTATTTT. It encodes CASSDPATSGGDTQYF. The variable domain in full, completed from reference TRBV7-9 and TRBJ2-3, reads DTGVSQNPRHKITKRGQNVTFRCDPISEHNRLYWYRQTLGQGPEFLTYFQNEAQLEKSRLLSDRFSAERPKGSFSTLEIQRTEQGDSAMYLCASSDPATSGGDTQYFGPGTRLTVL.

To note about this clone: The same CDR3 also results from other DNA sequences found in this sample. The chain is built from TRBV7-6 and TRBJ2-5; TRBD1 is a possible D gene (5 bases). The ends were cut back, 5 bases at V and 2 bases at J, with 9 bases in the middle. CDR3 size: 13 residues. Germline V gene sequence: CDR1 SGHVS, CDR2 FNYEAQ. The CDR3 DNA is TGTGCCAGCAGCCTTAGGGGTCAAGAGACCCAGTACTTC. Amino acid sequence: CASSLRGQETQYF.

The CDR3 region is CASSLGGTGSYTF. Here the CDR3 DNA reads TGCGCCAGCAGCTTGGGTGGGACAGGGTCCTACACCTTC. The V and J genes are TRBV5-1 and TRBJ1-2, with 9 bases identical to TRBD1. The CDR3 length is 13 residues. Germline V gene data show CDR1 as SGHRS and CDR2 as YFSETQ. With 0 bases clipped from V and 10 bases from J, the junction kept 4 bases outside the gene matches.

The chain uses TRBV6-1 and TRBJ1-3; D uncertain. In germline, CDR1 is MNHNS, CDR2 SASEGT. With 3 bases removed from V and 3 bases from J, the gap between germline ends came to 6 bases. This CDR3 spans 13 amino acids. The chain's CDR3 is CASSDRRGNTIYF. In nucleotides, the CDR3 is TGTGCCAGCAGTGACCGCCGTGGAAACACCATATATTTT.

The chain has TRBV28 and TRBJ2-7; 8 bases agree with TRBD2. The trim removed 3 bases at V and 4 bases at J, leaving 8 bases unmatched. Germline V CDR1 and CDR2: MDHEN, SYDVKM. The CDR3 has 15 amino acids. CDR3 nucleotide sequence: TGTGCCAGCAGTTTTTCAGCGGGAGTCTTATACGAGCAGTACTTC. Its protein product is CASSFSAGVLYEQYF.

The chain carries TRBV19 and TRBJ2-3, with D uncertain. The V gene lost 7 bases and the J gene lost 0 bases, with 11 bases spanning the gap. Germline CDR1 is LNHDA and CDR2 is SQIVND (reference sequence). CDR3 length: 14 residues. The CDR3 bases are TGTGCCAGTAAGGACGACCTTAGCACAGATACGCAGTATTTT. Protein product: CASKDDLSTDTQYF.

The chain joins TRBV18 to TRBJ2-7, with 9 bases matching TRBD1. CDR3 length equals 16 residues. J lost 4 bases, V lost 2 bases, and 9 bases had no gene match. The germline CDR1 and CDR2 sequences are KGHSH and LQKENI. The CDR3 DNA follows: TGTGCCAGCTCACCAGGACAGGGGAATTTGGGTTACGAGCAGTACTTC. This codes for CASSPGQGNLGYEQYF. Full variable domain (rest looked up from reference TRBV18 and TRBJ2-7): NAGVMQNPRHLVRRRGQEARLRCSPMKGHSHVYWYRQLPEEGLKFMVYLQKENIIDESGMPKERFSAEFPKEGPSILRIQQVVRGDSAAYFCASSPGQGNLGYEQYFGPGTRLTVT.

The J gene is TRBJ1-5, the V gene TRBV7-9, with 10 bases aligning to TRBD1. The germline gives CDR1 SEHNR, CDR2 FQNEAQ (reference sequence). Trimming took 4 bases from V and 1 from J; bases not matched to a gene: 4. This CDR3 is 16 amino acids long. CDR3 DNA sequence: TGTGCCAGCAGCTCAGCGGACAGGGGGAGCAATCAGCCCCAGCATTTT. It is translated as CASSSADRGSNQPQHF.

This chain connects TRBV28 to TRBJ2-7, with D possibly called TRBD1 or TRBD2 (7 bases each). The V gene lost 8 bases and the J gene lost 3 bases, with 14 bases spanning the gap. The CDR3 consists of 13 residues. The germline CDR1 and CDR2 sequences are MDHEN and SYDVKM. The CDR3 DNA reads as TGTGCCAGCCTCCGGGGGGACAGCTACGAGCAGTACTTC. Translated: CASLRGDSYEQYF.